The present T cell receptor (beta chain) was sequenced within a study of cytomegalovirus exposure and HLA in healthy donors. This CDR3 has 15 residues. Germline CDR1 reads SGHNT; CDR2 reads YENEEA. The germline V and J ends were trimmed by 1 base and 0 bases, with 7 bases remaining between them. The PCR employed 60 Vbeta primers together with 13 Jbeta primers. The table came from immunoSEQ multiplex PCR; TCRdb's copy has only in-frame clones and leaves some out. Of around 100,000 clones in the sample, about 60% were seen once. The sequence came from a woman in her 30s in good health and CMV-seronegative. This sequence joins TRBV11-3 and TRBJ2-1; the D gene is possibly TRBD2 (6 bases). Sequenced sample: PBMCs. The CDR3, as DNA: TGTGCCAGCAGCTTAGGCGGGACCTCCTACAATGAGCAGTTCTTC. Amino acid sequence: CASSLGGTSYNEQFF.